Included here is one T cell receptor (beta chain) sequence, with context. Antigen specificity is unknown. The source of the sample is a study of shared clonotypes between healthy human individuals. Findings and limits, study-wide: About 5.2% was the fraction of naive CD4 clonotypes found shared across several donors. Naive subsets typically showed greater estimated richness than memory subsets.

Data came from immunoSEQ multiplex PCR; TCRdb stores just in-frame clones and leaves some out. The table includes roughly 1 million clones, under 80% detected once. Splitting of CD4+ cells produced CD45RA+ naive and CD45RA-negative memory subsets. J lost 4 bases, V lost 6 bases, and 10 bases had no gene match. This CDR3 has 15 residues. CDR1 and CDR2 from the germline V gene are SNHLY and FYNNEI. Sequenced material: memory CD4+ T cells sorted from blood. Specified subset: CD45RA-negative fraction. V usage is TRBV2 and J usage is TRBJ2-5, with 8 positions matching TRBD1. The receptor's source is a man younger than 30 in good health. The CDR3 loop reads CASRGGQGTRETQYF. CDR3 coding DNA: TGTGCCAGCAGGGGTGGACAGGGTACTCGAGAGACCCAGTACTTC.